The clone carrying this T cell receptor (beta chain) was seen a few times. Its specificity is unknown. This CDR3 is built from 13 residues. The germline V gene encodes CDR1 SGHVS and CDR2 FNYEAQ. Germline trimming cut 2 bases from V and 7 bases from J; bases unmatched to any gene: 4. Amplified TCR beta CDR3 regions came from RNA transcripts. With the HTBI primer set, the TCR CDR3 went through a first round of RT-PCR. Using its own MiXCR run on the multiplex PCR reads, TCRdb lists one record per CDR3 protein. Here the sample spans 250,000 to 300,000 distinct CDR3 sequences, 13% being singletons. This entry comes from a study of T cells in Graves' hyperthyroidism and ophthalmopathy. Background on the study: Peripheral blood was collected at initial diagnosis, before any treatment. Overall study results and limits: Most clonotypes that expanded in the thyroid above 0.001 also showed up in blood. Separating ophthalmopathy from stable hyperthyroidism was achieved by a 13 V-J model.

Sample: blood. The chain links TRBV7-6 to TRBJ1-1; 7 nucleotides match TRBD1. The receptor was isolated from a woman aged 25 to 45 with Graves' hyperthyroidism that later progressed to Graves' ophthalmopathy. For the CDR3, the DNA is TGTGCCAGCAGCTTACTACAGGGGAGTGAAGCTTTCTTT. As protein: CASSLLQGSEAFF.